The 2 T cell receptor beta chains below were found in one sample sequenced in a study of Ad26.COV2.S vaccination and SARS-CoV-2 variants. Generated by immunoSEQ multiplex PCR, the TCRdb table keeps only in-frame clones and is missing some. In the table there are 300,000 to 450,000 clones, around 83% of which are singletons. Documented treatment: approximately 18 received Ad26.COV2.S at low or high dose, single or two shots; 5 received placebo; per-sample allocation not given. Sampling was done on day 63 after the first vaccine or placebo injection. The starting material was peripheral blood, obtained in a trial of Ad26.COV2.S vaccine versus placebo. Source of these receptors: a person between 18 and 60 years old who received the Ad26.COV2.S COVID-19 vaccine or a placebo.

The rearrangement links TRBV11-2 to TRBJ1-3, with D unresolved. The V end lost 2 bases, the J end lost 0 bases, and 8 bases lay between the germline ends. Germline loops: CDR1 SGHAT, CDR2 FQNNGV. The CDR3 extends over 15 amino acids. CDR3 nucleotide sequence: TGTGCCAGCAGCTTAAAGGGCTACTCTGGAAACACCATATATTTT. Translating it yields CASSLKGYSGNTIYF.

This sequence joins TRBV27 and TRBJ1-1; 7 positions agree with TRBD1. Unmatched junction bases numbered 4, after V lost 2 bases and J lost 4 bases. The CDR3 contains 14 residues. Per germline, CDR1 MNHEY and CDR2 SMNVEV (reference sequence). CDR3 protein: CASSLGTDPTEAFF. In nucleotides, the CDR3 is TGTGCCAGCAGTTTAGGGACAGACCCCACTGAAGCTTTCTTT.